The following is a T cell receptor (beta chain) sequence with its context. The CDR3 spans 13 residues. Germline lookup yields CDR1 MNHEY and CDR2 SVGAGI. With 0 bases removed from V and 3 bases from J, the gap between germline ends came to 5 bases. The data are from a study of blood T cell repertoires in COVID-19. As processed by the authors: Estimated nucleated cell counts came from reference gene primer amplification. Libraries were prepared by immunoSEQ multiplex PCR; TCRdb keeps only in-frame clonotypes and omits some of them. V and J calls plus clone size are reproduced from that table; the DNA served to infer D and trimming. The sample records 100,000 to 150,000 clones, around four fifths being singletons.

The chain has TRBV6-5 and TRBJ1-1; D is unclear. The sequenced sample was peripheral blood. The sequence was collected from a man aged 55 to 70 with acute or convalescent COVID-19. The CDR3 DNA is TGTGCCAGCAGTTACTCCCGAGACACTGAAGCTTTCTTT. Translating it yields CASSYSRDTEAFF.